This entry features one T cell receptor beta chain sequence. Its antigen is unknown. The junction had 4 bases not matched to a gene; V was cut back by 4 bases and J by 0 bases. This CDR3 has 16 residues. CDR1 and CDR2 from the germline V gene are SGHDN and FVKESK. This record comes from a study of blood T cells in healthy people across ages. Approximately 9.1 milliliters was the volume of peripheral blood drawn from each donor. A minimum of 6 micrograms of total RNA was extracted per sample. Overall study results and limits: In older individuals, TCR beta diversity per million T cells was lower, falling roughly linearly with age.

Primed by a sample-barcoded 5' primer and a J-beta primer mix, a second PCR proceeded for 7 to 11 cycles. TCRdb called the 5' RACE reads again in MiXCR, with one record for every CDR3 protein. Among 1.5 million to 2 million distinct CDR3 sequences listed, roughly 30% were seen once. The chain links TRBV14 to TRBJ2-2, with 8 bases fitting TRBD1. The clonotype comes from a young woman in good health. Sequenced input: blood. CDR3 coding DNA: TGTGCCAGCAGCCCCTACAGGGGGGCGAACACCGGGGAGCTGTTTTTT. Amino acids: CASSPYRGANTGELFF.